This TCR beta chain stems from a study of T cells expressing NK-cell markers. The authors generated TCR beta cDNA through 5'RACE template switching with UMIs. Reprocessing the 5' RACE reads, TCRdb reports a single entry for every CDR3 protein and omits DNA. The listing records 350,000 to 450,000 distinct CDR3 sequences. This CDR3 comprises 15 residues. The germline V gene has CDR1 SGHRS and CDR2 YFSETQ. The chain links TRBV5-1 to TRBJ1-2. This clonotype was sampled from a man aged 18 to 69 in good health. Sequencing input: blood T cells: a sorted CD56 or NKG2C T cell subset, CD4+ or CD8+ T cells, or bulk PBMC T cells (not recorded which). CDR3 sequence: CASSLEAGNFYGYTF.